This is a list of T cell receptor beta chains from one sample in a study of shared clonotypes between healthy human individuals. Assay: immunoSEQ multiplex PCR; the TCRdb copy retains only in-frame clones and omits some. The profile shows more than 450,000 clones, roughly 78% of them singletons. Material for sequencing was PBMCs. Every receptor here comes from a woman aged 40 to 50 in good health. Some clones in this sample may be carry-over from other donors' samples. Both conserved end residues are part of each CDR3. A D gene is named only where the DNA matches it firmly. Clone sizes are given selectively: once, few, many, or a class where the clone is expanded.

v_gene,j_gene,abundance,d_gene,CDR3nt,CDR3aa
TRBV7-8,TRBJ2-3,few,-,TGTGCCAGCAGCTTAGCCCTCACAGATACGCAGTATTTT,CASSLALTDTQYF
TRBV28,TRBJ2-7,-,TRBD1,TGTGCCAGCCAAGAGACAGGGGGCTCCTACGAGCAGTACTTC,CASQETGGSYEQYF
TRBV5-4,TRBJ1-2,-,-,TGTGCCAGCAGCGCGGACAGCAACTATGGCTACACCTTC,CASSADSNYGYTF
TRBV5-1,TRBJ2-3,-,-,TGCGCCAGCAGCTTGTCGGGGGTTTCCACAGATACGCAGTATTTT,CASSLSGVSTDTQYF
TRBV28,TRBJ2-7,-,-,TGTGCCAGCAGTTTAGAGGAGCCCGGCGAGCAGTACTTC,CASSLEEPGEQYF
TRBV7-8,TRBJ2-3,many,TRBD2,TGTGCCAGCAGCTTGGCGGGGGGAATCACAGATACGCAGTATTTT,CASSLAGGITDTQYF
TRBV7-9,TRBJ2-3,once,-,TGTGCCAGCAGCTTAGCAGGGGACGTCACAGATACGCAGTATTTT,CASSLAGDVTDTQYF
TRBV5-1,TRBJ2-7,many,-,TGCGCCAGCAGCGCAGCTAGCCGAAACTACGAGCAGTACTTC,CASSAASRNYEQYF
TRBV7-2,TRBJ2-2,few,TRBD2,TGTGCCAGCAGCTTATTGGCTAGCGGGGCCACGAACACCGGGGAGCTGTTTTTT,CASSLLASGATNTGELFF
TRBV14,TRBJ2-1,-,-,TGTGCCAGCAGCCATAGCGGAGTCTACAATGAGCAGTTCTTC,CASSHSGVYNEQFF
TRBV6-5,TRBJ1-2,-,-,TGTGCCAGCAGTTACTCTACCATGGAGTCTGGCTACACCTTC,CASSYSTMESGYTF
TRBV10-3,TRBJ2-5,-,-,TGTGCCATCAGGGGAGGACAGCAAGAGACCCAGTACTTC,CAIRGGQQETQYF
TRBV10-1,TRBJ2-1,-,TRBD1,TGCGCCAGCAGCGCCAGAGACAGGGGGGTCCCCAATGAGCAGTTCTTC,CASSARDRGVPNEQFF
TRBV28,TRBJ2-1,-,TRBD2,TGTGCCAGCCCGCCCCCGGGACTAGCGGGATTGGGGGGGCAGTTCTTC,CASPPPGLAGLGGQFF
TRBV11-2,TRBJ2-1,-,-,TGTGCCAGCAGCTTAAACGCGGGACTTCTCTCCTACAATGAGCAGTTCTTC,CASSLNAGLLSYNEQFF
TRBV6-1,TRBJ1-6,-,TRBD1,TGTGCCAGCAGTGCGCATTCCACAGGGGGGAATTCACCCCTCCACTTT,CASSAHSTGGNSPLHF
TRBV9,TRBJ2-3,once,-,TGTGCCAGCAGCGCCTTTAGGTCGACAGATACGCAGTATTTT,CASSAFRSTDTQYF
TRBV5-1,TRBJ1-1,-,-,TGCGCCAGCAGCGGACGGGGGACTGAAGCTTTCTTT,CASSGRGTEAFF
TRBV7-6,TRBJ2-7,-,-,TGTGCCAGCAGCTTCGGGGACGGGGACTACGAGCAGTACTTC,CASSFGDGDYEQYF
TRBV7-9,TRBJ1-2,-,-,TGTGCCAGCGGGTCAACTTCAGGGTGGGACTATGGCTACACCTTC,CASGSTSGWDYGYTF
TRBV10-2,TRBJ2-3,-,-,TGCGCCAGCAACAGCGGGCGTATGGATACGCAGTATTTT,CASNSGRMDTQYF
TRBV7-8,TRBJ2-7,-,TRBD2,TGTGCCAGCAGCTCGCGGGGGAGCTCCTACGAGCAGTACTTC,CASSSRGSSYEQYF
TRBV19,TRBJ2-5,-,TRBD1,TGTGCCAGTAGCCGGGACAGGGGTGAGACCCAGTACTTC,CASSRDRGETQYF
TRBV30,TRBJ2-7,-,-,TGTGCCTGTGCCCCAGGACCGAGCTACGAGCAGTACTTC,CACAPGPSYEQYF
TRBV9,TRBJ1-2,-,TRBD1,TGTGCCAGCAGGGCAGCCCCGGGACAGGGGAGGGATAGCTATGGCTACACCTTC,CASRAAPGQGRDSYGYTF
TRBV11-2,TRBJ2-1,-,TRBD2,TGTGCCAGCAGCCCCGTAGCGGGAAAAGACAATGAGCAGTTCTTC,CASSPVAGKDNEQFF
TRBV10-1,TRBJ2-1,few,TRBD2,TGCGCCAGCAGTGAGGGGAAAGTGGGGACTAGTGACAATGAGCAGTTCTTC,CASSEGKVGTSDNEQFF
TRBV5-4,TRBJ2-3,-,-,TGTGCCAGCAGCTTGCGAGATACGCAGTATTTT,CASSLRDTQYF
TRBV4-2,TRBJ1-1,few,-,TGTGCCAGCAGCCAACCGGGACAACCAATGAACACTGAAGCTTTCTTT,CASSQPGQPMNTEAFF
TRBV9,TRBJ2-1,-,-,TGTGCCAGCAGCCTACCGGGCAATGAGCAGTTCTTC,CASSLPGNEQFF
TRBV7-3,TRBJ2-3,-,TRBD2,TGTGCCAGCAGCCGGCTAGCGGGAGTCAATACAGATACGCAGTATTTT,CASSRLAGVNTDTQYF
TRBV28,TRBJ2-1,-,TRBD2,TGTGCCAGCACCCTTCGAGGGAGGGTCCCCTACAATGAGCAGTTCTTC,CASTLRGRVPYNEQFF
TRBV5-1,TRBJ2-7,-,TRBD2,TGCGCCAGCAGGACAGGGCGAGACCCCCCGGGACTAGCGCGCCGCGAGCAGTACTTC,CASRTGRDPPGLARREQYF
TRBV27,TRBJ2-7,-,TRBD1,TGTGCCAGCAGTGCCGGGGACAGCTCCTACGAGCAGTACTTC,CASSAGDSSYEQYF
TRBV7-3,TRBJ2-3,-,TRBD2,TGTGCCAGCAGCCCAAAAGCAGCGGGATTGGCAGATACGCAGTATTTT,CASSPKAAGLADTQYF
TRBV18,TRBJ1-2,once,TRBD1,TGTGCCAGCTCACCCGGACAGGACGTCTATGGCTACACCTTC,CASSPGQDVYGYTF
TRBV7-8,TRBJ2-7,-,-,TGTGCCAGCAGCGCTGACAGATTTAGCGGTCCCTACGAGCAGTACTTC,CASSADRFSGPYEQYF
TRBV9,TRBJ2-3,-,TRBD2,TGTGCCAGCAGCGTAGTCGGGCTAGCGGCAACAGATACGCAGTATTTT,CASSVVGLAATDTQYF
TRBV9,TRBJ2-3,few,-,TGTGCCAGCAGCGTAGGGCAGACAGATACGCAGTATTTT,CASSVGQTDTQYF
TRBV28,TRBJ2-5,-,-,TGTGCCAGCAGCTCCCGGGGTGGAGGGGCCGAGACCCAGTACTTC,CASSSRGGGAETQYF
TRBV28,TRBJ1-2,-,-,TGTGCCAGCAGTCCAGGGAACCCTAACTATGGCTACACCTTC,CASSPGNPNYGYTF
TRBV10-3,TRBJ1-2,-,-,TGTGCCATCAGTGATAACTATGGCTACACCTTC,CAISDNYGYTF
TRBV7-8,TRBJ1-5,-,-,TGTGCCAGCAGCCCCGACAGCCCTCTCAATCAGCCCCAGCATTTT,CASSPDSPLNQPQHF
TRBV11-1,TRBJ2-7,-,TRBD2,TGTGCCAGCAGCTTAGCGCTAAGGGGTCTAGCGGCGAAGCAGTACTTC,CASSLALRGLAAKQYF
TRBV6-4,TRBJ2-1,-,-,TGTGCCAGCAGTGACACTGGTGGGTCCTACAATGAGCAGTTCTTC,CASSDTGGSYNEQFF
TRBV7-9,TRBJ1-1,-,-,TGTGCCAGCAGCCTAGGACGGGAGAACACTGAAGCTTTCTTT,CASSLGRENTEAFF
TRBV7-3,TRBJ2-2,-,-,TGTGCCAGCAGCTTGGGGGTTATAAACACCGGGGAGCTGTTTTTT,CASSLGVINTGELFF
TRBV19,TRBJ1-2,-,-,TGTGCCAGTAGTATAGGTACCGCATATGGCTACACCTTC,CASSIGTAYGYTF
TRBV29-1,TRBJ2-1,-,TRBD2,TGCAGCGTTGAAGTCTGGACTAGCGGACACTCCTACAATGAGCAGTTCTTC,CSVEVWTSGHSYNEQFF
TRBV20-1,TRBJ2-7,-,-,TGCAGTGCTAACGCGGGGTACGAGCAGTACTTC,CSANAGYEQYF
TRBV7-8,TRBJ2-1,-,TRBD2,TGTGCCAGCAGCTTACGAGGGCGGACTAGCGCATACAATGAGCAGTTCTTC,CASSLRGRTSAYNEQFF
TRBV19,TRBJ2-2,once,TRBD1,TGTGCCAGTAACCTATGGACAGGCGGGCCCGGGGAGCTGTTTTTT,CASNLWTGGPGELFF
TRBV9,TRBJ2-5,-,-,TGTGCCAGCAGCGTAGGAGGGGGAGTCGCTGAGACCCAGTACTTC,CASSVGGGVAETQYF
TRBV28,TRBJ2-3,-,TRBD2,TGTGCCAGCAGTTCCGGACTAGCGGGAGGGCAAGATACGCAGTATTTT,CASSSGLAGGQDTQYF